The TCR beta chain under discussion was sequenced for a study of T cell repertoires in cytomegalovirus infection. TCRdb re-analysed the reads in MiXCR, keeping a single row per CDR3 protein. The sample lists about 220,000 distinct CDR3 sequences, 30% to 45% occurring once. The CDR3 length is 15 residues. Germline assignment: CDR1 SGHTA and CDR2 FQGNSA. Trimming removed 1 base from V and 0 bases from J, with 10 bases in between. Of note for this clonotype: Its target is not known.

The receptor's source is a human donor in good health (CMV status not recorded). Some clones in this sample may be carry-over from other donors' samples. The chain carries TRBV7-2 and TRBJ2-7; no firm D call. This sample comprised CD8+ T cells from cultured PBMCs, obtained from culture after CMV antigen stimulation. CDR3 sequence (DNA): TGTGCCAGCAGCTTAGAACCGTGGAGCTCCTACGAGCAGTACTTC. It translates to CASSLEPWSSYEQYF.